A selection of T cell receptor beta chains follows, all from one sample in a study of siplizumab effects on memory and regulatory T cells. Sequencing was performed with immunoSEQ multiplex PCR; in TCRdb, only in-frame clones are kept and a portion is missing. The data contain roughly 26,000 clones, around 83% of them singletons. Sequenced material: memory CD4+ T cells sorted from blood. Every receptor here comes from a human donor in good health. Both conserved end residues are part of each CDR3. The D gene is left open where the match is weak. Size is omitted from some rows. Given values are once, few, many or a class for expanded clones.

>TRBV6-6|NA|TRBJ2-7|TRBD2
TGTGCCAGCAGTTACGGGACTAGCGCCTACGAGCAGTACTTC
CASSYGTSAYEQYF
>TRBV28|NA|TRBJ2-4|TRBD1
TGTGCCAGCAGTTTGAACAGGGGGCCGTACATTCAGTACTTC
CASSLNRGPYIQYF
>TRBV11-3|NA|TRBJ2-1|NA
TGTGCCAGCAGCTTAGCGTACAATGAGCAGTTCTTC
CASSLAYNEQFF
>TRBV29-1|NA|TRBJ1-2|NA
TGCAGCGCATACAGGTTGGGTGGCTACACCTTC
CSAYRLGGYTF
>TRBV10-2|NA|TRBJ2-2|NA
TGCGCCAGCAGTGAGGGGGGGCTTTGGACCGGGGAGCTGTTTTTT
CASSEGGLWTGELFF
>TRBV7-3|NA|TRBJ1-1|NA
TGTGCCAGCAGCTCACAGGGTTCGGGCACTGAAGCTTTCTTT
CASSSQGSGTEAFF
>TRBV7-3|NA|TRBJ1-2|NA
TGTGCCAGCAGCGCATATGGGACCGATCCTAGCGATGGCTACACCTTC
CASSAYGTDPSDGYTF
>TRBV10-3|NA|TRBJ1-4|TRBD1
TGTGCCATCAGTGAGCCCAACGGACAGGGAGGCGAAAAACTGTTTTTT
CAISEPNGQGGEKLFF
>TRBV11-2|few|TRBJ2-5|NA
TGTGCCAGCAGCCGCGGACAAGAACCCCAGTACTTC
CASSRGQEPQYF
>TRBV18|NA|TRBJ1-1|TRBD1
TGTGCCAGCTCCCAAAGGGACAGGGGATACACTGAAGCTTTCTTT
CASSQRDRGYTEAFF
>TRBV4-3|NA|TRBJ2-5|TRBD2
TGCGCCAGCAGCCAAGATAATCTAGCGGGAGGCCAAGAGACCCAGTACTTC
CASSQDNLAGGQETQYF
>TRBV5-4|NA|TRBJ2-3|NA
TGTGCCAGCAGCTTATCGTACGGCACAGATACGCAGTATTTT
CASSLSYGTDTQYF
>TRBV7-8|NA|TRBJ2-1|NA
TGTGCCAGCAGCTTCCGGGACCTCGAGGGCGGGCAGTTCTTC
CASSFRDLEGGQFF
>TRBV9|NA|TRBJ2-1|TRBD2
TGTGCCAGCAGCGTGGCAGCGGGACCGTACAATGAGCAGTTCTTC
CASSVAAGPYNEQFF
>TRBV6-9|NA|TRBJ2-7|NA
TGTGCCAGCAGTTGGTCTAGCGCTAGCTACGAGCAGTACTTC
CASSWSSASYEQYF
>TRBV5-1|NA|TRBJ2-1|TRBD1
TGCGCCAGCAGCCTTGACAGGGTGTCATACAATGAGCAGTTCTTC
CASSLDRVSYNEQFF
>TRBV15|NA|TRBJ2-1|TRBD2
TGTGCCACCAGCGTGACTAGCGGACTTAATGAGCAGTTCTTC
CATSVTSGLNEQFF
>TRBV7-9|NA|TRBJ2-3|TRBD2
TGTGCCAGCAGCTTTGCGGCGGGAGCGGCAGATACGCAGTATTTT
CASSFAAGAADTQYF
>TRBV5-4|NA|TRBJ1-1|NA
TGTGCCAGCAGTTTTGACATGAACACTGAAGCTTTCTTT
CASSFDMNTEAFF
>TRBV11-2|once|TRBJ1-4|NA
TGTGCCAGCAGCCCGTTGGGGGAGTTTGATGAAAAACTGTTTTTT
CASSPLGEFDEKLFF
>TRBV15|NA|TRBJ1-2|NA
TGTGCCACCAGCACCGGGGGGGGCGTGAAATTCAACTATGGCTACACCTTC
CATSTGGGVKFNYGYTF
>TRBV11-3|few|TRBJ1-2|TRBD1
TGTGCCAGCAGCTCCCAGGTAGGGGGCGGTAACTATGGCTACACCTTC
CASSSQVGGGNYGYTF
>TRBV28|NA|TRBJ1-1|NA
TGTGCCAGCAGGCGACAGTTTATGAACACTGAAGCTTTCTTT
CASRRQFMNTEAFF
>TRBV18|once|TRBJ1-1|NA
TGTGCCAGCTCACCCGCCGCTAGGGGTGAAGCTTTCTTT
CASSPAARGEAFF
>TRBV4-1|NA|TRBJ2-1|TRBD2
TGCGCCAGCAGCCAAGGGACGGGAGGCTCCTACAATGAGCAGTTCTTC
CASSQGTGGSYNEQFF
>TRBV5-1|once|TRBJ2-1|TRBD2
TGCGCCAGCAGCTTCGCGGGAGTCTACAATGAGCAGTTCTTC
CASSFAGVYNEQFF
>TRBV10-3|NA|TRBJ2-3|TRBD2
TGTGCCACTAGCGGGAGTGGGTCAGATACGCAGTATTTT
CATSGSGSDTQYF
>TRBV7-8|NA|TRBJ2-5|NA
TGTGCCAGCAGCTTAGGTAGATCACTAGCGACCCAGTACTTC
CASSLGRSLATQYF
>TRBV2|NA|TRBJ1-6|TRBD1
TGTGCCAGCCGGACAGGTTCTAATTCACCCCTCCACTTT
CASRTGSNSPLHF
>TRBV11-2|NA|TRBJ2-3|NA
TGTGCCAGCAGCTGGGCTATCCCAGATACGCAGTATTTT
CASSWAIPDTQYF
>TRBV11-3|NA|TRBJ1-1|TRBD1
TGTGCCAGCAGCCCCGGACAGGGGTTGAACACTGAAGCTTTCTTT
CASSPGQGLNTEAFF
>TRBV12-5|NA|TRBJ1-4|NA
TGTGCTAGTGGTTCAAAGGAGAAAGGGGAAAAACTGTTTTTT
CASGSKEKGEKLFF
>TRBV6-6|NA|TRBJ1-2|NA
TGTGCCAGCAGTTCCCTGCCCGAGAGTAACTATGGCTACACCTTC
CASSSLPESNYGYTF
>TRBV11-3|NA|TRBJ2-7|NA
TGTGCCAGCAGCTTAAGGTCGGGGGATCGGTACGAGCAGTACTTC
CASSLRSGDRYEQYF
>TRBV28|NA|TRBJ1-1|NA
TGTGCCAGCAGTTTATGGGGAGGGAAGACTGAAGCTTTCTTT
CASSLWGGKTEAFF
>TRBV9|NA|TRBJ2-2|NA
TGTGCCAGCAGCGAGCGGCTTACGAACACCGGGGAGCTGTTTTTT
CASSERLTNTGELFF
>TRBV5-6|NA|TRBJ1-2|NA
TGTGCCAGCAGTCAGAAGGGGGTACAGTATCGCGGCTACACCTTC
CASSQKGVQYRGYTF
>TRBV7-2|NA|TRBJ2-7|TRBD1
TGTGCCAGCAGCTTCCAACTAGTAGGGACCGGGACAGGGGGGAATGGGCAGTACTTC
CASSFQLVGTGTGGNGQYF
>TRBV6-6|once|TRBJ2-1|NA
TGTGCCAGCAGTTATAGCGACTACAATGAGCAGTTCTTC
CASSYSDYNEQFF
>TRBV7-7|NA|TRBJ2-1|TRBD2
TGTGCTAGCAGTCTAGCGGGAACCTACAATGAGCAGTTCTTC
CASSLAGTYNEQFF
>TRBV19|NA|TRBJ2-7|NA
TGTGCCAGTAGTATTACCGGGGAGGTCTACGAGCAGTACTTC
CASSITGEVYEQYF
>TRBV10-1|NA|TRBJ2-7|TRBD1
TGCGCCAGCAGTGGACATCCGGGACAGGCGCAGTACTTC
CASSGHPGQAQYF
>TRBV6-5|once|TRBJ1-3|NA
TGTGCCAGCCAAAGGTTGCGCGGAAACACCATATATTTT
CASQRLRGNTIYF
>TRBV7-2|few|TRBJ2-7|NA
TGTGCCAGCAGCTTAGCACAGGGAGGCCACGAGCAGTACTTC
CASSLAQGGHEQYF
>TRBV5-1|NA|TRBJ2-1|TRBD2
TGCGCCAGCAGCTTGGGAGCGGGAGGGCCAAATGAGCAGTTCTTC
CASSLGAGGPNEQFF
>TRBV14|few|TRBJ1-2|NA
TGTGCCAGCAGCCAAGATGGTCGGGGATATGGCTACACCTTC
CASSQDGRGYGYTF
>TRBV7-3|NA|TRBJ2-6|TRBD1
TGTGCCAGCAGCTTATCAGGGGGAGCTGGGGCCAACGTCCTGACTTTC
CASSLSGGAGANVLTF
>TRBV19|NA|TRBJ2-4|NA
TGTGCCAGTAGTGACGTCAGACTAGCCAAAAACATTCAGTACTTC
CASSDVRLAKNIQYF
>TRBV15|NA|TRBJ2-4|NA
TGTGCCACCAGCCACCGAGTGGGAGCCAAAAACATTCAGTACTTC
CATSHRVGAKNIQYF
>TRBV28|NA|TRBJ2-7|TRBD2
TGTGCCAGCCGCCCACTTCCTAGCGGAGGTTCCTACGAGCAGTACTTC
CASRPLPSGGSYEQYF
>TRBV28|once|TRBJ1-4|NA
TGTGCCAGCAGTTTGATGGGGGCGGCTAATGAAAAACTGTTTTTT
CASSLMGAANEKLFF
>TRBV7-2|NA|TRBJ1-4|NA
TGTGCCAGCAGCCAGGTTGGGAGTGAAAAACTGTTTTTT
CASSQVGSEKLFF
>TRBV27|NA|TRBJ2-5|TRBD2
TGTGCCAGCAGGCGTCCGGGACTAGCGGGAAAAGAGACCCAGTACTTC
CASRRPGLAGKETQYF
>TRBV6-1|NA|TRBJ1-1|NA
TGTGCCAGCAGTGAATTGGGTGGGGGCATGAACACTGAAGCTTTCTTT
CASSELGGGMNTEAFF
>TRBV7-3|NA|TRBJ1-1|NA
TGTGCCAGCAGCTTAATGGGGGGAAACACTGAAGCTTTCTTT
CASSLMGGNTEAFF
>TRBV28|NA|TRBJ2-1|NA
TGTGCCACCCAGCGGTACCACTCCTACAATGAGCAGTTCTTC
CATQRYHSYNEQFF
>TRBV25-1|NA|TRBJ2-7|NA
TGTGCCAGCAGTGCGGCGGCTTTCTCTTCACCCCTCTTC
CASSAAAFSSPLF